Each of the 27 T cell receptor beta chains below was sequenced from the same sample in a study of blood T cell repertoires in COVID-19. Clones were sequenced by immunoSEQ multiplex PCR, and TCRdb holds only the in-frame ones, with some missing. The sample has about 120,000 clones, over 85% seen once. Sequenced input: peripheral blood. Source of these receptors: a man in his 60s with COVID-19, enrolled during active disease.

This clone appeared a single time. This chain connects TRBV29-1 to TRBJ1-1; a weak D match, TRBD1 (6 bases). This CDR3 is built from 11 residues. Germline CDR1 reads SQVTM; CDR2 reads ANQGSEA. Trimming removed 4 bases at V and 8 bases at J, with 11 bases between. This CDR3 reads CSVGEGGEAFF. The CDR3 DNA is TGCAGCGTTGGGGAGGGGGGAGAAGCTTTCTTT.

This clone has ten or more counts. The gene calls are TRBV6-5 and TRBJ2-7; 9 nucleotides line up with TRBD1. V lost 7 bases, J lost 6 bases, and 7 bases stayed unmatched. This CDR3 comprises 13 residues. The germline CDR1 and CDR2 sequences are MNHEY and SVGAGI. The CDR3 sequence is CASTSGQGREQYF. CDR3 bases: TGTGCCAGCACCTCCGGACAGGGGCGCGAGCAGTACTTC.

The genes are TRBV27 and TRBJ1-6; 7 bases align to TRBD1. The germline V gene has CDR1 MNHEY and CDR2 SMNVEV (reference sequence). V shed 3 bases, J shed 8 bases, and the junction held 4 bases outside the gene matches. This CDR3 comprises 14 residues. CDR3 sequence: CASSLTGSYSPLHF. CDR3 nucleotides: TGTGCCAGCAGTTTGACAGGGAGTTATTCACCCCTCCACTTT.

The chain couples TRBV5-6 to TRBJ2-7; tentatively, D is TRBD1 (5 bases). V lost 5 bases and J lost 5, with 14 bases in between. CDR1 and CDR2 (germline): SGHDT, YYEEEE. The CDR3 extends over 13 amino acids. The CDR3 region is CASSFGASDEQYF. The DNA for the CDR3 is TGTGCCAGCAGTTTTGGGGCCAGCGACGAGCAGTACTTC. Full variable domain (remainder filled in from reference TRBV5-6 and TRBJ2-7): DAGVTQSPTHLIKTRGQQVTLRCSPKSGHDTVSWYQQALGQGPQFIFQYYEEEERQRGNFPDRFSGHQFPNYSSELNVNALLLGDSALYLCASSFGASDEQYFGPGTRLTVT.

This clone was found once. The rearrangement joins TRBV27 to TRBJ2-1, with TRBD2 matching 8 bases. In germline, CDR1 is MNHEY, CDR2 SMNVEV (reference sequence). The CDR3 is 15 amino acids. The V and J ends lost 4 bases and 4 bases, in that order; junction bases with no gene match: 6. The CDR3 nucleotides are TGTGCCAGCAGTTCGACTAGCGATCCTTACAATGAGCAGTTCTTC. Its translation is CASSSTSDPYNEQFF.

The chain employs TRBV11-2 and TRBJ2-7; 8 nucleotides agree with TRBD1. Losses at the gene ends were 2 bases for V and 2 bases for J; bases not matched to a gene: 11. CDR1 and CDR2 (germline): SGHAT, FQNNGV. The CDR3 is 17 residues long. CDR3 loop: CASSLQPATGEAYEQYF. The CDR3 DNA sequence: TGTGCCAGCAGCTTACAGCCGGCGACAGGGGAGGCCTACGAGCAGTACTTC.

The chain joins TRBV30 to TRBJ1-1; TRBD1 agrees at 9 bases. The germline V gene has CDR1 GTSNPN and CDR2 SVGIG (reference sequence). The J segment lost 5 bases and the V segment lost 3 bases, leaving 4 bases of the junction unmatched. The CDR3 has 13 residues. The CDR3 DNA sequence: TGTGCCTGGAGCCGGGACAGGGATACTGAAGCTTTCTTT. It codes for CAWSRDRDTEAFF.

This chain joins TRBV4-1 and TRBJ1-1; weak D call: TRBD1 (5 bases). V dropped 2 bases and J dropped 5 bases, with 15 bases sitting between them. The germline CDR1 and CDR2 sequences are MGHRA and YSYEKL. The CDR3 is 15 residues long. The CDR3 loop reads CASSQLGGVRTEAFF. In DNA form, the CDR3 reads TGCGCCAGCAGCCAACTTGGGGGGGTGAGGACTGAAGCTTTCTTT.

J is TRBJ1-5 and V is TRBV19; D not certain. V lost 1 base to trimming and J lost 0 bases, with 7 bases between them. The CDR3 covers 15 residues. Germline-derived CDR1 and CDR2 are LNHDA and SQIVND (reference sequence). CDR3 nucleotides: TGTGCCAGTAGTATAGGGCGGTATAGCAATCAGCCCCAGCATTTT. The encoded protein is CASSIGRYSNQPQHF.

The chain carries TRBV7-8 and TRBJ2-5; D ambiguous. Between the trimmed V and J ends, which lost 6 bases and 5 bases, there was a span of 10 bases. The CDR3 has 12 amino acids. CDR1 is SGHVS, CDR2 FQNEAQ, per germline. The CDR3 here is CASRKLGETQYF. The CDR3 DNA is TGTGCCAGCAGGAAGTTGGGCGAGACCCAGTACTTC. Looking up the rest from reference TRBV7-8 and TRBJ2-5 gives the full variable domain: GAGVSQSPRYKVAKRGQDVALRCDPISGHVSLFWYQQALGQGPEFLTYFQNEAQLDKSGLPSDRFFAERPEGSVSTLKIQRTQQEDSAVYLCASRKLGETQYFGPGTRLLVL.

The chain recombines TRBV19 with TRBJ2-7, with 10 bases lining up with TRBD2. The germline V gene has CDR1 LNHDA and CDR2 SQIVND (reference sequence). V shed 1 base, J shed 2 bases, and the junction held 11 bases outside the gene matches. CDR3 length equals 18 residues. The CDR3 spells CASSIATAGGPPPYEQYF. The CDR3 bases are TGTGCCAGTAGTATAGCAACAGCGGGAGGGCCTCCCCCCTACGAGCAGTACTTC.

This clone was detected only once. CDR3 in amino acids: CASSQSSGGTYNEQFF. DNA for the CDR3: TGTGCCAGCAGCCAGAGTAGCGGGGGAACCTACAATGAGCAGTTCTTC. This sequence joins TRBV7-2 and TRBJ2-1; TRBD2 aligns across 9 bases. Trimming removed 5 bases from V and 2 bases from J; junction bases left unmatched: 7. CDR3 size: 16 residues. Germline CDR1 SGHTA, CDR2 FQGNSA.

The chain is built from TRBV19 and TRBJ2-1; 11 bases are shared with TRBD2. Unmatched junction bases numbered 6, after V lost 5 bases and J lost 6 bases. Germline-derived CDR1 and CDR2 are LNHDA and SQIVND (reference sequence). The CDR3 covers 15 residues. This CDR3 reads CASSSTSGTSNEQFF. CDR3 sequence (DNA): TGTGCCAGTAGTTCGACTAGCGGGACAAGCAATGAGCAGTTCTTC.

The V and J genes are TRBV9 and TRBJ1-1, with unresolved D. In germline, CDR1 is SGDLS, CDR2 YYNGEE. This CDR3 region has 17 residues. The germline V and J ends were trimmed by 0 bases and 0 bases, with 15 bases remaining between them. The CDR3, as DNA: TGTGCCAGCAGCGTAGCTGTCCTCGTAGATATGAACACTGAAGCTTTCTTT. This sequence encodes CASSVAVLVDMNTEAFF.

The chain is built from TRBV28 and TRBJ2-7; D is unresolved. V lost 1 base and J 4 bases, leaving 17 bases between the germline ends. The CDR3 is 16 amino acids. The V gene's germline CDR1 is MDHEN and CDR2 SYDVKM. Here the CDR3 reads CASSLSGRYTVYEQYF. CDR3 nucleotides: TGTGCCAGCAGTTTATCTGGCAGATATACCGTTTACGAGCAGTACTTC.

The gene calls are TRBV6-1 and TRBJ1-1, with 9 bases identical to TRBD1. J lost 3 bases, V lost 0 bases, and 2 bases had no gene match. This CDR3 comprises 15 residues. The V gene's germline CDR1 is MNHNS and CDR2 SASEGT. CDR3 sequence: CASSEAGQGYTEAFF. DNA of the CDR3: TGTGCCAGCAGTGAAGCTGGACAGGGGTACACTGAAGCTTTCTTT.

This clone has a single count. The chain recombines TRBV5-1 with TRBJ1-6; D is uncertain. CDR1 is SGHRS and CDR2 is YFSETQ in the germline V gene. Trimming shortened V by 0 bases and J by 7 bases, and 11 bases separated the two germline ends. The CDR3 extends over 15 amino acids. CDR3 nucleotides: TGCGCCAGCAGCTTGGGGCAACCGGAGAATTCACCCCTCCACTTT. Amino acids: CASSLGQPENSPLHF.

J is TRBJ2-7 and V is TRBV24-1, with D perhaps TRBD2 (5 bases). Trimming pared 5 bases from V and 2 bases from J, leaving 9 bases between. The CDR3 extends over 13 amino acids. Per the germline V gene, CDR1 is KGHDR and CDR2 is SFDVKD. The chain's CDR3 is CATSADGTYEQYF. CDR3 in DNA: TGTGCCACCAGTGCGGACGGGACCTACGAGCAGTACTTC.

This sequence joins TRBV25-1 and TRBJ2-2; 9 bases fit TRBD1. Germline CDR1 is MGHDK and CDR2 is SYGVNS. This CDR3 comprises 17 residues. V was clipped by 1 base and J by 3 bases; unmatched bases: 6. The CDR3 reads CASSESGTGYDTGELFF. The CDR3 nucleotides are TGTGCCAGCAGTGAATCCGGGACAGGGTACGACACCGGGGAGCTGTTTTTT.

V is TRBV7-3 and J is TRBJ2-7; 13 nucleotides agree with TRBD2. The CDR3 has 16 residues. The germline V gene has CDR1 SGHTA and CDR2 FQGTGA. Germline trimming cut 2 bases from V and 7 bases from J; bases unmatched to any gene: 8. The CDR3 coding sequence is TGTGCCAGCAGCTTAGTAGGACTAGCGGGAGTGGGTGAGCAGTACTTC. Its translation is CASSLVGLAGVGEQYF.

This clone was recorded once. This chain joins TRBV5-4 and TRBJ1-6, with a tentative D call TRBD1 (5 bases). Germline loops: CDR1 SGHNT, CDR2 YYREEE (reference sequence). This CDR3 spans 15 amino acids. The germline V and J ends were trimmed by 4 bases and 8 bases, with 16 bases remaining between them. This CDR3 is CASSLLVGVDSPLHF. The CDR3 coding sequence is TGTGCCAGCAGCCTCCTTGTAGGGGTGGATTCACCCCTCCACTTT.

The chain links TRBV4-2 to TRBJ2-7; D remains ambiguous. Germline lookup yields CDR1 LGHNA and CDR2 YNFKEQ. The V end lost 0 bases, the J end lost 4 bases, and 7 bases lay between the germline ends. CDR3 length: 13 amino acids. In nucleotides, the CDR3 is TGTGCCAGCAGCCAAGAAACGGTATACGAGCAGTACTTC. Translated: CASSQETVYEQYF.

There are many counts of this clone. CDR3 protein: CATSGLANEQFF. The CDR3, as DNA: TGTGCCACCAGTGGGCTAGCCAATGAGCAGTTCTTC. This chain connects TRBV24-1 to TRBJ2-1; D is perhaps TRBD2 (5 bases). The ends were cut back, 5 bases at V and 6 bases at J, with 7 bases in the middle. Germline loops: CDR1 KGHDR, CDR2 SFDVKD. This CDR3 region has 12 residues.

This chain joins TRBV30 and TRBJ1-5; D gene unclear. Between the trimmed V and J ends, which lost 5 bases and 4 bases, there was a span of 6 bases. Germline CDR1 GTSNPN, CDR2 SVGIG (reference sequence). CDR3 length: 11 amino acids. CDR3 in amino acids: CAWAGNQPQHF. DNA of the CDR3: TGTGCCTGGGCGGGGAATCAGCCCCAGCATTTT.

This clone came up a few times. The rearrangement joins TRBV10-3 to TRBJ1-6; D may be TRBD1 (5 bases). This CDR3 is 13 amino acids long. Trimming took off 6 bases at V and 7 bases at J, with 10 bases between the two ends. Germline CDR1 ENHRY, CDR2 SYGVKD. The CDR3 spells CAIRKTVNSPLHF. For the CDR3, the DNA is TGTGCCATCAGGAAGACAGTGAATTCACCCCTCCACTTT.

This clone turned up a few times. The chain combines TRBV30 with TRBJ2-2; unclear D gene. The CDR3 runs 12 residues. From germline, CDR1 is GTSNPN and CDR2 SVGIG (reference sequence). Trimming removed 1 base from V and 9 bases from J, with 9 bases in between. The CDR3 nucleotides are TGTGCCTGGAGTGGAACCTGGCGGGAGCTGTTTTTT. It codes for CAWSGTWRELFF. The whole variable domain, remainder taken from reference TRBV30 and TRBJ2-2, is SQTIHQWPATLVQPVGSPLSLECTVEGTSNPNLYWYRQAAGRGLQLLFYSVGIGQISSEVPQNLSASRPQDRQFILSSKKLLLSDSGFYLCAWSGTWRELFFGEGSRLTVL.

This chain uses TRBV9 with TRBJ2-1; D not certain. Trimming removed 4 bases at V and 0 bases at J, with 11 bases between. Per germline, CDR1 SGDLS and CDR2 YYNGEE. The CDR3 is 15 residues long. CDR3 nucleotides: TGTGCCAGCAGCTTAGACGGAGACTCCTACAATGAGCAGTTCTTC. Its protein is CASSLDGDSYNEQFF.